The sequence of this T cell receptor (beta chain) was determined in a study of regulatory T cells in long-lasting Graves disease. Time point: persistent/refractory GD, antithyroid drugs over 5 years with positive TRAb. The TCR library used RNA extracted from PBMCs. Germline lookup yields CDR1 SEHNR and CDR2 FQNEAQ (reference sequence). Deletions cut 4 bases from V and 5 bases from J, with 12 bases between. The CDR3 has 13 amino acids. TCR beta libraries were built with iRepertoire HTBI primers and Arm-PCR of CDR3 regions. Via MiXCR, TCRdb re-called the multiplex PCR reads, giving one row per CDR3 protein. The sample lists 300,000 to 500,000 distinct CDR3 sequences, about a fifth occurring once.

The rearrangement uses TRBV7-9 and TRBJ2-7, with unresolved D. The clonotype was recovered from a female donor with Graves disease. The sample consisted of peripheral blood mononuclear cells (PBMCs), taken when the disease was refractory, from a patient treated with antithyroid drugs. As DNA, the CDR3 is TGTGCCAGCAGCTCACCCCCACTACACGAGCAGTACTTC. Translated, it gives CASSSPPLHEQYF.